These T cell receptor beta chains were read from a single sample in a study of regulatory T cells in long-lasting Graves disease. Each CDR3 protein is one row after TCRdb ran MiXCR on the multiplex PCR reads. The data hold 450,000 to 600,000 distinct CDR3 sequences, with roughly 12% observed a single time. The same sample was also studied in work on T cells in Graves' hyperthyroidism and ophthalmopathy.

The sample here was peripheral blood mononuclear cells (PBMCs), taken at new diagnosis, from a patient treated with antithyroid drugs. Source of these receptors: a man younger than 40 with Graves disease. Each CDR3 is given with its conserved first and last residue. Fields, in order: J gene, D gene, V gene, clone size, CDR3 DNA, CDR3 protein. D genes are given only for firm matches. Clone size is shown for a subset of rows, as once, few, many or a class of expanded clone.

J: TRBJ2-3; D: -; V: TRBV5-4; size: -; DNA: TGTGCCAGCAGCTTGAAGGGTTCTAGCACAGATACGCAGTATTTT; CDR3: CASSLKGSSTDTQYF
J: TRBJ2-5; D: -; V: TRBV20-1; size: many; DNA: TGCAGTGCCCGACCTCAAGAGACCCAGTACTTC; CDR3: CSARPQETQYF
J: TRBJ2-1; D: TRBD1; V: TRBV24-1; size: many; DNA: TGTGCCACCAGTGATTATGGGACAGGGAACGAGCAGTTCTTC; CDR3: CATSDYGTGNEQFF
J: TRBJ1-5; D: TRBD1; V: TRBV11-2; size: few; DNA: TGTGCCAGCAGCCCGACTCCGGGACAGGGGGCTGGCAATCAGCCCCAGCATTTT; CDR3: CASSPTPGQGAGNQPQHF
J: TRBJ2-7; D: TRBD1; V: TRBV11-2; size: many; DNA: TGTGCCAGCAGCTTGCTCCGGGACAGCCCTTACGAGCAGTACTTC; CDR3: CASSLLRDSPYEQYF
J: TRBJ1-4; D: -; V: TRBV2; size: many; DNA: TGTGCCAGCAGCGGGGAGGTTGGTGAAAAACTGTTTTTT; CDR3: CASSGEVGEKLFF
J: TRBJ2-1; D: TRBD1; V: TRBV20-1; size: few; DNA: TGCAGTGCCCTCACCACCGGGACAGGGAGCCACAATGAGCAGTTCTTC; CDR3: CSALTTGTGSHNEQFF
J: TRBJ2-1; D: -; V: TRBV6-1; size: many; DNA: TGTGCCAGCCATTCGGGCGGGTCCAACAATGAGCAGTTCTTC; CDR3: CASHSGGSNNEQFF
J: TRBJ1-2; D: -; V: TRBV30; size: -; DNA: TGTGCCTGGAGTGTAAACAACTATGGCTACACCTTC; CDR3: CAWSVNNYGYTF
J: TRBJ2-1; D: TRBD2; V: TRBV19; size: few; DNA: TGTGCCAGTAGTATAACTGGACTAGCGGGATCGGTTGAGCAGTTCTTC; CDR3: CASSITGLAGSVEQFF
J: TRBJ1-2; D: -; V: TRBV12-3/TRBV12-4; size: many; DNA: TGTGCCAGCAGTCAAGGGGAGGCCGCCCGACGCTATGGCTACACCTTC; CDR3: CASSQGEAARRYGYTF
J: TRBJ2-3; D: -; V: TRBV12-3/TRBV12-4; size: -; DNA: TGTGCCAGCAGACCCCATCCCGCAATTACGCAGTATTTT; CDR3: CASRPHPAITQYF
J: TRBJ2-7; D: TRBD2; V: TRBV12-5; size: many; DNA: TGTGCTAGTGGCTCCGGACTAGCGGGCACCTACGAGCAGTACTTC; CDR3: CASGSGLAGTYEQYF
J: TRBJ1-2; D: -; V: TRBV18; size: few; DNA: TGTGCCAGCTCACCACCCGCGCGCTACTATGGCTACACCTTC; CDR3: CASSPPARYYGYTF
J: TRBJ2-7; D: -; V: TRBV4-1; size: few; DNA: TGCGCCAGCAGCCCCAAGTGGGCCGGGACCCCGGCTGAGCAGTACTTC; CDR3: CASSPKWAGTPAEQYF
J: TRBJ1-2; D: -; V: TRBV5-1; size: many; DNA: TGCGCCAGCAGCTTGTGGACGGGACTCGCTGCTTATGGCTACACCTTC; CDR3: CASSLWTGLAAYGYTF
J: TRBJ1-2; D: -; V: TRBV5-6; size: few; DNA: TGTGCCAGCAGCTCCGTCAGGGGTTACTACACCTTC; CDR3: CASSSVRGYYTF
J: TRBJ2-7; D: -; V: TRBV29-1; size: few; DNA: TGCAGCGTACGCGGGACCTTATCCTCCGAGCAGTACTTC; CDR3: CSVRGTLSSEQYF
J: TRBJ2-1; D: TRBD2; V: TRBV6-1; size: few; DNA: TGTGCCAGCGAGAAGTCTAGCGGGAGTGGCAATGAGCAGTTCTTC; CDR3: CASEKSSGSGNEQFF
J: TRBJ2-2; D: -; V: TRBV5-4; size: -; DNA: TGTGCCAGCAGCTCTGGGGAGCGCCTGAACACCGGGGAGCTGTTTTTT; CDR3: CASSSGERLNTGELFF
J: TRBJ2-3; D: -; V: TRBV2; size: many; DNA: TGTGCCAGCAGTGATCGAGGGGTTCCCACAGATACGCAGTATTTT; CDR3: CASSDRGVPTDTQYF
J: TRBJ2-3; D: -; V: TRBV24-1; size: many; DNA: TGTGCCACCAGTGAGGCGGGCACAGATACGCAGTATTTT; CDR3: CATSEAGTDTQYF
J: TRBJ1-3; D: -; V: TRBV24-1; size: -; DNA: TGTGCCACCAGTGATTCTCCGGACCAAGGAAACACCATATATTTT; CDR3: CATSDSPDQGNTIYF
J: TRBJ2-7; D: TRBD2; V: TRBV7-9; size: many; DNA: TGTGCCAGCAGCGCCGGGACTAGCGGAACCTACGAGCAGTACTTC; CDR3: CASSAGTSGTYEQYF
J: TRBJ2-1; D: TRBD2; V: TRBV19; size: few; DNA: TGTGCCAGTTCAAGCGGGAGGGCGGGAAATGAGCAGTTCTTC; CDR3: CASSSGRAGNEQFF
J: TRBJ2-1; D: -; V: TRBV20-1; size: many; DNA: TGCAGTGCTAGAGATCCATGGAGCCCCTTCTACAATGAGCAGTTCTTC; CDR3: CSARDPWSPFYNEQFF
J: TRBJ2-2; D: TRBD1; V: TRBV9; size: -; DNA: TGTGCCAGCAGCGCCAACGAACTCGACAGGGCGGTTTCCGGGGAGCTGTTTTTT; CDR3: CASSANELDRAVSGELFF
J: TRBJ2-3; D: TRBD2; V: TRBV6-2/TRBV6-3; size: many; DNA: TGTGCCAGCAGTCCCCTTAGCGGGCCCTCCGGAATTACGCAGTATTTT; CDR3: CASSPLSGPSGITQYF
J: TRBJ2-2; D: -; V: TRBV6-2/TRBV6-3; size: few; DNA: TGTGCCAGCAGTTATAGGAGGGGCACCGGGGAGCTGTTTTTT; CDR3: CASSYRRGTGELFF
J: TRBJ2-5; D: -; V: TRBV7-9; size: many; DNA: TGTGCCAGCAGCTTATTAACCGAAGAGACCCAGTACTTC; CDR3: CASSLLTEETQYF
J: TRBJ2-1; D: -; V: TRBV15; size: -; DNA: TGTGCCACCAGCGACCACCGACAGACTACCGACCAGTTCTTC; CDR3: CATSDHRQTTDQFF
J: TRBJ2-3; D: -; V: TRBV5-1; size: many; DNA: TGCGCCAGCAGCAGGGCTTCCGGGACATTCGTGGATACGCAGTATTTT; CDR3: CASSRASGTFVDTQYF
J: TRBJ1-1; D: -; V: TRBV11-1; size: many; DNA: TGTGCCAGCAGCTTCGTTACGGTAGGCACTGAAGCTTTCTTT; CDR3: CASSFVTVGTEAFF
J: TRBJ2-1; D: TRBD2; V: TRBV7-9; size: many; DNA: TGTGCCAGCAGCTTAGCGGTAGCGGGAGGAAACAATGAGCAGTTCTTC; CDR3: CASSLAVAGGNNEQFF
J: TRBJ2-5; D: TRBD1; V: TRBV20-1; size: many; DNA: TGCAGTGCCCCAAGGACAGGGGGTTCGGAGACCCAGTACTTC; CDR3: CSAPRTGGSETQYF
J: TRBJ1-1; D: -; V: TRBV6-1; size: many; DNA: TGTGCCAGCAGTACGGGTAGGCAGTTAAACACTGAAGCTTTCTTT; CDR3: CASSTGRQLNTEAFF
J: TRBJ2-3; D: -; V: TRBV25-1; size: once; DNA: TGTGCCAGCAGTTTGGGGGGGCGGGGTAGCACAGATACGCAGTATTTT; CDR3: CASSLGGRGSTDTQYF
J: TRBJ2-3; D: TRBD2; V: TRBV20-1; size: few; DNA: TGCAGTGCTAAGTCCCCGCGGGAGAGCACAGATACGCAGTATTTT; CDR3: CSAKSPRESTDTQYF
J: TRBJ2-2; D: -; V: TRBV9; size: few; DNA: TGTGCCAGCAGCGTAAATTCCCGGACCGGGGAGCTGTTTTTT; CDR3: CASSVNSRTGELFF
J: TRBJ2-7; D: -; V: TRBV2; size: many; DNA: TGTGCCAGCAGTGGAGATAGTGTGTACGAGCAGTACTTC; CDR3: CASSGDSVYEQYF
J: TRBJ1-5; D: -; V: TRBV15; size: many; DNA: TGTGCCACCAGCAGAGATCTGGGGGCGGGGCAGCCCCAGCATTTT; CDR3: CATSRDLGAGQPQHF
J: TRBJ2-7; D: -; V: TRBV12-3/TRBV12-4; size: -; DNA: TGTGCCAGCAGTTACCCAGGGACGAACGAGCAGTACTTC; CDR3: CASSYPGTNEQYF
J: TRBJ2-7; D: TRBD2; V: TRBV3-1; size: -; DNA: TGTGCCAGCAGCCAAGGGGAGGGCTCCTACGAGCAGTACTTC; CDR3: CASSQGEGSYEQYF
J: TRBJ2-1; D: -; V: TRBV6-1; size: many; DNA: TGTGCCAGCAGTCCCGGATACTACAATGAGCAGTTCTTC; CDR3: CASSPGYYNEQFF
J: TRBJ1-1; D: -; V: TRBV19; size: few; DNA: TGTGCCAGTAGTCTTAGTTTAACTGAAGCTTTCTTT; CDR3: CASSLSLTEAFF
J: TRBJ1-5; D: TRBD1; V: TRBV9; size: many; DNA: TGTGCCAGCAGCGAGACAGGGGGCAATCAGCCCCAGCATTTT; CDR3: CASSETGGNQPQHF
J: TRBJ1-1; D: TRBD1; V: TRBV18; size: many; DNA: TGTGCCAGCTCACCAAACAGGGGGCAAGAAGCTTTCTTT; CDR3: CASSPNRGQEAFF
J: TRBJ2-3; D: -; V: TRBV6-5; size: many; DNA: TGTGCCAGCAGTTACAGTGGCGGGAGCACAGATACGCAGTATTTT; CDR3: CASSYSGGSTDTQYF
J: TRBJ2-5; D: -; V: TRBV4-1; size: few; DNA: TGCGCCAGCAGCCCCGGGTCGCTGGGGAAGGGCGAGACCCAGTACTTC; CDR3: CASSPGSLGKGETQYF
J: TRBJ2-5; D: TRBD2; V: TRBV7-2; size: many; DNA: TGTGCCAGCTCGCGGGGGGAAGGCCAGTACTTC; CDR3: CASSRGEGQYF
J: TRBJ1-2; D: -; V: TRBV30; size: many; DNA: TGTGCCTGGAGGCCTTCCGCTTATGGCTACACCTTC; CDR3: CAWRPSAYGYTF
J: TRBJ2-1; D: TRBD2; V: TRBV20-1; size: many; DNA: TGCAGTGCTAGTGAGCCCGGGACTAGCGACAATGAGCAGTTCTTC; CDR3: CSASEPGTSDNEQFF
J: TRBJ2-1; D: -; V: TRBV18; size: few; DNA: TGTGCCAGCTCACCACCTACGATGATGGGGGGCAATGAGCAGTTCTTC; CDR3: CASSPPTMMGGNEQFF
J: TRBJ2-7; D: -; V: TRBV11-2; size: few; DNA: TGTGCCAGCAGCTTACAGGGGCGGCAGTACTTC; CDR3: CASSLQGRQYF
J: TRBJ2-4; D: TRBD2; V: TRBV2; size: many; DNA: TGTGCCAGCAGTGAACGGGGGGGAGGACTGGCCAAAAACATTCAGTACTTC; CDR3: CASSERGGGLAKNIQYF